This TCR beta chain was identified in a study of T-cell reconstitution after alpha-beta-depleted transplantation in children. Study-wide results and caveats: Counts and diversity of T cells one year after transplant came mostly from newly produced T cells. The study traced high day-60 TCRbeta diversity in some patients to surviving recipient T cells and thymic progenitors.

About this clonotype: Its antigen remains unidentified.

This CDR3 has 17 amino acids. Trimming took off 0 bases at V and 0 bases at J, with 13 bases between the two ends. Germline CDR1 and CDR2: LGHNT and FRNRAP. The authors prepared the TCRbeta library with unique molecular identifiers. One entry per CDR3 protein, called by TCRdb with MiXCR from the PCR reads. The sample includes some 830,000 distinct CDR3 sequences, around 15% of them seen just once. This TCR derives from a male patient aged 5 to 17 who had a stem cell transplant for acute lymphoblastic leukemia, so the T cells may come from the graft donor. Sample: PBMCs, mostly from graft donor cells, taken 360 days after TCRalphabeta/CD19-depleted stem cell transplant. The V gene is TRBV12-5, the J gene TRBJ2-3; TRBD2 might be the D (5 bases). This CDR3 is CASGLVGMKASTDTQYF. In DNA form, the CDR3 reads TGTGCTAGTGGTTTGGTCGGGATGAAAGCTAGCACAGATACGCAGTATTTT.